This section outlines one TCR beta chain sequence together with its context. A read error may produce the germline difference seen at one junction end. The sample is drawn from a study of radiotherapy plus CTLA-4 blockade in lung cancer. Clones were read by immunoSEQ multiplex PCR, and TCRdb kept only the in-frame ones, dropping some. The sample has tens of thousands of clones; just over 85% are singletons. This sample comprised peripheral blood, obtained from a patient treated with radiotherapy plus ipilimumab. The sequence derives from a human donor with non-small cell lung cancer whose response to radiotherapy plus ipilimumab could not be evaluated.

The CDR3 nucleotides read TGCGCCAGCAGCACTGACAGCAACCAGCCCCAGCATTTT. This codes for CASSTDSNQPQHF. The V gene is TRBV5-1, the J gene TRBJ1-5; D may be TRBD1 (5 bases). This CDR3 has 13 amino acids. Germline V lookup: CDR1 SGHRS, CDR2 YFSETQ.